The rows below give T cell receptor beta chains drawn from one sample of a study of T cell changes during pregnancy in multiple sclerosis. The data were produced by immunoSEQ multiplex PCR, yet TCRdb's version contains in-frame clones alone and is incomplete. The table records 20,000 to 25,000 clones, approximately 84% of them present only once. The input for sequencing was CD8+ T cells from peripheral blood mononuclear cells, taken after pregnancy. These receptors all stem from a female donor with multiple sclerosis, enrolled in a pregnancy study. Each CDR3 is given with its conserved first and last residue. Fields, in order: V gene, J gene, CDR3 length, clone size, D gene, CDR3 DNA, CDR3 protein. The D gene is left open where the match is weak. Size values are once, few and many counts, or a class for expanded clones, and some rows have none.

TRBV4-1,TRBJ2-5,14,medium-sized,-,TGCGCCAGCAGCCAAGCGGGAACACAAGAGACCCAGTACTTC,CASSQAGTQETQYF
TRBV5-4,TRBJ2-2,15,-,TRBD2,TGTGCCAGCAGCTTGGTTGCTAGCGGTGCCGGGGAGCTGTTTTTT,CASSLVASGAGELFF
TRBV10-1,TRBJ2-3,15,-,-,TGCGCCAGCAGTGATTTCGGAGAAAGCACAGATACGCAGTATTTT,CASSDFGESTDTQYF
TRBV7-2,TRBJ2-1,15,-,TRBD2,TGTGCCAGCAGCTTAGTCGCGGGAGGACACAATGAGCAGTTCTTC,CASSLVAGGHNEQFF
TRBV7-9,TRBJ2-1,12,-,-,TGTGCCAGCAGCTTGTACAGAAAAGAGCAGTTCTTC,CASSLYRKEQFF
TRBV19,TRBJ2-1,13,-,-,TGTGCCAGTAGTGGTCGGACAGACAATGAGCAGTTCTTC,CASSGRTDNEQFF
TRBV19,TRBJ2-7,16,-,TRBD1,TGTGCCAGTAGTATGGGACCCGGGACAGGGCTTATCGAGCAGTACTTC,CASSMGPGTGLIEQYF
TRBV6-4,TRBJ1-5,15,-,-,TGTGCCAGGGCGGGGGCAGGGGTAGATGGACAGCCCCAGCATTTT,CARAGAGVDGQPQHF
TRBV6-5,TRBJ2-3,15,-,-,TGTGCCAGCAGTCCCCTTGGCGGGATCACAGATACGCAGTATTTT,CASSPLGGITDTQYF
TRBV14,TRBJ2-7,13,-,-,TGTGCCAGCAGCCAGGCTAGCACCGGCGAGCAGTACTTC,CASSQASTGEQYF
TRBV27,TRBJ1-1,14,-,TRBD1,TGTGCCACCAAAGCAGGGGGTATGAACACTGAAGCTTTCTTT,CATKAGGMNTEAFF
TRBV15,TRBJ2-7,17,-,TRBD2,TGTGCCACCAGTCCCCGGCTAGCGGAGTTCCCCCCCCACGAGCAGTACTTC,CATSPRLAEFPPHEQYF
TRBV14,TRBJ1-2,16,-,-,TGTGCCAGCAGTCCAAGGTACAGACACCCAGCATATGGCTACACCTTC,CASSPRYRHPAYGYTF
TRBV7-2,TRBJ2-7,15,-,TRBD2,TGTGCCAGCAGCTTGACTAGCGAATCTACCTACGAGCAGTACTTC,CASSLTSESTYEQYF
TRBV2,TRBJ2-1,16,-,TRBD2,TGTGCCAGCAGAGCGGGACTAGCGGGAGGGTTCAATGAGCAGTTCTTC,CASRAGLAGGFNEQFF
TRBV4-3,TRBJ1-1,13,-,-,TGCGCCAGCAGCACCGACGGGGGGACTGAAGCTTTCTTT,CASSTDGGTEAFF
TRBV5-6,TRBJ1-2,14,few,TRBD1,TGTGCCAGCAGCTTTAGGACAGGGGGCGATGGCTACACCTTC,CASSFRTGGDGYTF
TRBV5-1,TRBJ2-3,17,many,-,TGCGCCAGCAGCTTGGCCGCTGCAGGGTGGGTGGCAGATACGCAGTATTTT,CASSLAAAGWVADTQYF